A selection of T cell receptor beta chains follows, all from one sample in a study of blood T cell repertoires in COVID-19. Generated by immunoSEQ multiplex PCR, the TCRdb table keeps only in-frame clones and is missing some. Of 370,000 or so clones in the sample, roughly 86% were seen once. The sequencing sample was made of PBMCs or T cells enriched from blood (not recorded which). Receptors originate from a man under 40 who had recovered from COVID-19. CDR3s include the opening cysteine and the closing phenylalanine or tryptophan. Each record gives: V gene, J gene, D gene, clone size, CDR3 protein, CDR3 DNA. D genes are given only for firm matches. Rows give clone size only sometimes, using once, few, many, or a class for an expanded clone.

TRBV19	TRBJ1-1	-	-	CASIPRRRDTEAFF	TGTGCCAGTATCCCAAGGCGGCGAGACACTGAAGCTTTCTTT
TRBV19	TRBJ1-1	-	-	CASHGLTNTEAFF	TGTGCCAGTCATGGGCTGACGAACACTGAAGCTTTCTTT
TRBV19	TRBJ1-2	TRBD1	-	CASSQTGGTSRGYTF	TGTGCCAGTAGCCAGACAGGGGGCACTTCGAGAGGCTACACCTTC
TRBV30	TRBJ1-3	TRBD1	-	CAWTGTGRNTIYF	TGTGCCTGGACTGGGACAGGGAGAAACACCATATATTTT
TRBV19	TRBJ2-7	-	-	CASKRQVNSYEQYF	TGTGCCAGTAAACGACAGGTTAACTCCTACGAGCAGTACTTC
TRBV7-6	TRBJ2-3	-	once	CASSPAGPTDTQYF	TGTGCCAGCAGCCCTGCGGGGCCCACAGATACGCAGTATTTT
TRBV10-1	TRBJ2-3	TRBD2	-	CASRAGVSTDTQYF	TGCGCCAGCAGAGCGGGGGTCAGCACAGATACGCAGTATTTT
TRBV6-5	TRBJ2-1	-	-	CASSFLEGFYNEQFF	TGTGCCAGCAGTTTTCTCGAGGGTTTCTACAATGAGCAGTTCTTC
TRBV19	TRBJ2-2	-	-	CASSIILARELFF	TGTGCCAGTAGTATCATATTAGCCAGGGAGCTGTTTTTT
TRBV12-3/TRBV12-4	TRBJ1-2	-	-	CASDGGGGYTF	TGTGCCAGCGACGGGGGGGGTGGCTACACCTTC
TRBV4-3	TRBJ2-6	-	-	CASSQDTGSSGANVLTF	TGCGCCAGCAGCCAAGATACAGGAAGCTCTGGGGCCAACGTCCTGACTTTC
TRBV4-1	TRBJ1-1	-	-	CASSPRETEAFF	TGCGCCAGCAGCCCGAGGGAAACTGAAGCTTTCTTT
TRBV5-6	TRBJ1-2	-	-	CASSLGGNYGYTF	TGTGCCAGCAGCTTGGGAGGGAACTATGGCTACACCTTC
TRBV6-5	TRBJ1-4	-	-	CATNQGPDLGEKLFF	TGTGCAACTAATCAGGGGCCCGACCTTGGAGAAAAACTGTTTTTT
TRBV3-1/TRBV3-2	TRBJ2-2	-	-	CASSTQGGPTGELFF	TGTGCCAGCAGCACACAGGGGGGGCCGACCGGGGAGCTGTTTTTT
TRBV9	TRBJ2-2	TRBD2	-	CASSVRGLGENTGELFF	TGTGCCAGCAGCGTTAGGGGACTAGGGGAGAACACCGGGGAGCTGTTTTTT
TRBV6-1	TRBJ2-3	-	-	CASSEFRGGTDTQYF	TGTGCCAGCAGTGAATTCCGGGGTGGCACAGATACGCAGTATTTT
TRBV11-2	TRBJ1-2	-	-	CASSLEGLPNYGYTF	TGTGCCAGCAGCTTAGAGGGGCTCCCTAACTATGGCTACACCTTC
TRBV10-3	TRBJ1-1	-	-	CAISGRSVNTEAFF	TGTGCCATCAGTGGGCGGTCAGTAAACACTGAAGCTTTCTTT
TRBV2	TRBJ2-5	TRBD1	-	CASITQGGSGETQYF	TGTGCCAGCATTACACAGGGGGGTTCGGGGGAGACCCAGTACTTC
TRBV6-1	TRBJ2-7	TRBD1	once	CASSDSDRGPIGEQYF	TGTGCCAGCAGTGATTCGGACAGGGGGCCCATAGGCGAGCAGTACTTC
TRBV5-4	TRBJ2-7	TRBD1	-	CASSFRFGDRYEQYF	TGTGCCAGCAGCTTTAGATTCGGGGACAGATACGAGCAGTACTTC
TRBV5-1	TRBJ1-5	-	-	CASSLAGGQPQHF	TGCGCCAGCAGCTTGGCGGGGGGCCAGCCCCAGCATTTT
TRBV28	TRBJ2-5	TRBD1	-	CASSSRRQGAGETQYF	TGTGCCAGCAGTTCTAGGAGACAGGGGGCGGGGGAGACCCAGTACTTC
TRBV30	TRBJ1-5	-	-	CAWTGDSNQPQHF	TGTGCCTGGACAGGGGACAGCAATCAGCCCCAGCATTTT
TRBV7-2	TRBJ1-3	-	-	CASSFDSSGRNTIYF	TGTGCCAGCAGCTTCGACAGTTCAGGTCGAAACACCATATATTTT
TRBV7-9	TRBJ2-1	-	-	CASVEQWRQSYNEQFF	TGTGCCAGCGTCGAGCAGTGGCGACAGTCCTACAATGAGCAGTTCTTC
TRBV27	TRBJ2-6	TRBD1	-	CASSRRSGQGVGGANVLTF	TGTGCCAGCAGCCGACGATCCGGACAGGGCGTAGGGGGGGCCAACGTCCTGACTTTC
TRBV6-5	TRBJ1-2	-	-	CASSYLQDNYGYTF	TGTGCCAGCAGTTACCTGCAGGATAACTATGGCTACACCTTC
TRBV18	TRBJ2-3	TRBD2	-	CASSPRGGSRDTQYF	TGTGCCAGCTCTCCGCGCGGGGGTTCGCGGGATACGCAGTATTTT
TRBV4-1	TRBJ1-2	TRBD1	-	CASSQIQGNYGYTF	TGCGCCAGCAGCCAAATACAGGGGAACTATGGCTACACCTTC
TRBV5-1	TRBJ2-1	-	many	CASSLGQIYNEQFF	TGCGCCAGCAGCTTGGGACAGATTTACAATGAGCAGTTCTTC
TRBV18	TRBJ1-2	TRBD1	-	CASSQTPDRASYGYTF	TGTGCCAGCTCACAGACACCCGACAGGGCTAGCTATGGCTACACCTTC
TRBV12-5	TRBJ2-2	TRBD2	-	CASGTSGGGTGELFF	TGTGCTAGTGGTACTAGCGGGGGTGGCACCGGGGAGCTGTTTTTT
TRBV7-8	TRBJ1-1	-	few	CASSFARDTEAFF	TGTGCCAGCAGCTTTGCACGGGACACTGAAGCTTTCTTT
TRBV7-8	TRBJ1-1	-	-	CASSPHLNTEAFF	TGTGCCAGCAGCCCACATTTGAACACTGAAGCTTTCTTT
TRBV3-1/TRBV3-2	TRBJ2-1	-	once	CASSQRGGPYNEQFF	TGTGCCAGCAGCCAACGAGGGGGTCCCTACAATGAGCAGTTCTTC
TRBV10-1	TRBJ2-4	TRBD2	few	CASSSGTSGGPGIQYF	TGCGCCAGCAGCTCCGGGACTAGCGGGGGGCCAGGTATTCAGTACTTC
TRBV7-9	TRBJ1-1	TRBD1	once	CASSLGRQGNTEAFF	TGTGCCAGCAGCTTGGGGAGACAGGGGAACACTGAAGCTTTCTTT
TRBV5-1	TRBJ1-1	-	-	CASSLSPEMNTEAFF	TGCGCCAGCAGCTTGAGTCCAGAAATGAACACTGAAGCTTTCTTT
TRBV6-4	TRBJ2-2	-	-	CASSAEQGFAGELFF	TGTGCCAGCAGTGCGGAACAGGGATTCGCCGGGGAGCTGTTTTTT
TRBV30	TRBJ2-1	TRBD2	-	CAWTSSGVSYNEQFF	TGTGCCTGGACCAGTAGCGGGGTTTCCTACAATGAGCAGTTCTTC
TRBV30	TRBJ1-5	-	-	CAWTEQGGQPQHF	TGTGCCTGGACAGAACAGGGCGGTCAGCCCCAGCATTTT
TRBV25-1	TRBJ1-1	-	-	CASSELGRAGAEAFF	TGTGCCAGCAGTGAATTGGGCAGGGCCGGCGCTGAAGCTTTCTTT
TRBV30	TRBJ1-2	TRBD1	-	CAWSAGTEMNYGYTF	TGTGCCTGGAGTGCCGGGACAGAAATGAACTATGGCTACACCTTC
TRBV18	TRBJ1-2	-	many	CASSLLDSFYGYTF	TGTGCCAGCTCACTACTTGACAGCTTCTATGGCTACACCTTC
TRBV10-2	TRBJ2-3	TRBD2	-	CASSVYSGGTDTQYF	TGCGCCAGCAGTGTGTATAGCGGGGGAACAGATACGCAGTATTTT
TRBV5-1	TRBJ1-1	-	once	CASSLAPQMNTEAFF	TGCGCCAGCAGCTTGGCCCCACAGATGAACACTGAAGCTTTCTTT
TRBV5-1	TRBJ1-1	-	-	CASSLALGTEAFF	TGCGCCAGCAGCTTGGCGCTAGGCACTGAAGCTTTCTTT
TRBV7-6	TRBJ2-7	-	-	CASSLDERGEQYF	TGTGCCAGCAGCTTAGATGAGCGCGGCGAGCAGTACTTC
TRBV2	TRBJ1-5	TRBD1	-	CASRGQNSNQPQHF	TGTGCCAGCAGGGGACAGAATAGCAATCAGCCCCAGCATTTT
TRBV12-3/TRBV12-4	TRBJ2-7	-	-	CASSLRSYEQYF	TGTGCCAGCAGTTTACGCTCCTACGAGCAGTACTTC